This T cell receptor (beta chain) was sequenced in a study of blood T cell repertoires in COVID-19 (dated by TCRdb to about 2020). Some background on the complete study: Samples from collaborators originated in the United States, Italy and Spain and spanned both the acute and convalescent phases of COVID-19. The prospective study material was composed of cDNA or gDNA derived from T cells, B-cell-depleted T cells, or PBMCs. Deeply sampled blood TCRbeta repertoires from subjects exposed to, actively infected with, or recovered from COVID-19 were included in the dataset. The repertoires were released in a freely available public database intended as a resource for research on the immune response to SARS-CoV-2. Samples were obtained from the ongoing ImmuneRACE study (first 160 participants) and from about 1,300 subjects provided by 6 global collaborators. Sample metadata almost always included a de-identified subject ID, COVID-19 status, age in years and sex. HLA class I and class II types, where available, came from metadata supplied by the sample provider rather than from assay-based typing.

In the case of this clone: Its cognate antigen has yet to be identified. No quality values exist for individual bases; no much larger clone is one base distant.

CDR1 and CDR2 (SQVTM, ANQGSEA) derive from the germline V gene. There are 13 amino acids in the CDR3, from cysteine to phenylalanine inclusive. Just CDR3 DNA is preserved here, 39 bases in frame from base 1. Trimming removed 3 bases from V and 6 bases from J, leaving 14 bases between the germline ends. What the research found in general, with its limitations: The amount of clinical and demographic metadata varied by source and participant and was provided uncurated.

TCRbeta CDR3 regions were amplified from genomic DNA using the immunoSEQ Assay, a bias-controlled multiplex PCR. Processing in the source paper ran as follows. The number of nucleated cells in each sample was estimated by amplification of reference gene primers within the assay. Sequence reads were collapsed and filtered to measure the absolute abundance of every unique TCRbeta CDR3 rearrangement. For each sample, productive Simpson clonality was calculated as the square root of Simpson's diversity index over productive rearrangements. TCRdb holds this immuneACCESS table with in-frame rearrangements only. Some clones are missing; in checked studies, unresolved V genes explain under half, and the rest has no known cause. That table supplies the V and J calls and clone size; D and trimming were determined from the DNA. The sample table lists under 500,000 clones, around 89% of them with a count of one. The ten biggest clones cover 4% to 5.5% of the sample.

The collaborating institutions used their own protocols to collect whole blood in K2EDTA tubes. For TCRbeta analysis, collaborator samples were shipped as frozen whole blood, as isolated PBMCs, or as DNA extracted from either sample type. The sequenced sample was peripheral blood. The V and J segments used are TRBV29-1 and TRBJ1-2, and perhaps TRBD1 as D gene, on 5 matching bases. The TCR was taken from a woman in her 30s with acute or convalescent COVID-19. The CDR3 sequence is CSVDRVIEDGYTF. The base sequence is TGCAGCGTTGACAGGGTCATAGAGGATGGCTACACCTTC.